The entry below gives a single T cell receptor beta chain sequence along with its context. A read error may account for a junction end that differs from germline. Participants spanned ages about 18 to 90 years and resided in over 20 US areas. Assignment of participants to cohorts was predicated upon participant-reported clinical history. The data originate from a study of blood T cell repertoires in COVID-19. Background on the study: Both acute and convalescent COVID-19 samples were obtained from the United States, Italy and Spain. T cells, B-cell-depleted T cells, or PBMCs provided the cDNA or gDNA that served as material.

The CDR3 runs to 15 residues. Looked up from germline, CDR1 is SGHTA and CDR2 is FQGNSA. The assay was immunoSEQ multiplex PCR, and TCRdb's table has in-frame clones only and misses some. The repertoire consists of more than 250,000 clones, with roughly nine tenths occurring once and the leading ten covering around 6%. The sequence came from a woman younger than 45 who had recovered from COVID-19. V is TRBV7-2 and J is TRBJ2-7, with 10 bases identical to TRBD2. Sequencing was done on a sample of PBMCs or T cells enriched from blood (not recorded which). In DNA, the CDR3 is TGTGCCAGCAGCATAGCCGGGACTAGCGCCTACGAGCAGTACTTC. Its translation is CASSIAGTSAYEQYF. Based on the CDR3 plus reference TRBV7-2 and TRBJ2-7, the full variable domain is GAGVSQSPSNKVTEKGKDVELRCDPISGHTALYWYRQSLGQGLEFLIYFQGNSAPDKSGLPSDRFSAERTGGSVSTLTIQRTQQEDSAVYLCASSIAGTSAYEQYFGPGTRLTVT.